The rows below give T cell receptor beta chains drawn from one sample of a study of blood T cell repertoires in COVID-19. Assay used: immunoSEQ multiplex PCR; TCRdb lists only in-frame clones, some missing. The profile covers about 83,000 clones, with roughly 83% appearing a single time and roughly 8% taken by the ten largest. Material for sequencing was peripheral blood. The receptors shown here come from a man aged 45 to 65 with active COVID-19. Each CDR3 is given with its conserved first and last residue. A D gene is named only where the DNA matches it firmly. Size is omitted from some rows. Given values are once, few, many or a class for expanded clones.

TRBD2	NA	TRBV9	TRBJ2-3	CASSVVPGRGGTDTQYF	TGTGCCAGCAGCGTAGTGCCCGGGAGGGGGGGCACAGATACGCAGTATTTT
NA	once	TRBV30	TRBJ1-1	CAWGRGAEAFF	TGTGCCTGGGGACGGGGTGCTGAAGCTTTCTTT
TRBD1	NA	TRBV27	TRBJ1-4	CASSLSFDRVDEKLFF	TGTGCCAGCAGTTTATCGTTCGACAGGGTAGATGAAAAACTGTTTTTT
NA	NA	TRBV4-3	TRBJ1-2	CASSQVSGTDRYTF	TGCGCCAGCAGCCAAGTTTCTGGAACAGACCGCTACACCTTC
TRBD2	NA	TRBV6-2/TRBV6-3	TRBJ2-4	CASSYRRGDRKNIQYF	TGTGCCAGCAGTTACCGTCGGGGGGACCGCAAAAACATTCAGTACTTC
TRBD2	NA	TRBV6-1	TRBJ2-1	CASSVSPGTSDYNEQFF	TGTGCCAGCAGTGTGTCCCCCGGGACTAGCGACTACAATGAGCAGTTCTTC
NA	NA	TRBV6-5	TRBJ1-3	CAAWGQLSGNTIYF	TGTGCCGCGTGGGGCCAGCTCTCTGGAAACACCATATATTTT
TRBD1	NA	TRBV29-1	TRBJ2-2	CSAQTGAFAGELFF	TGCAGCGCCCAAACAGGGGCGTTTGCCGGGGAGCTGTTTTTT
NA	NA	TRBV11-3	TRBJ2-7	CASSLMREHEQYF	TGTGCCAGCAGCTTAATGCGGGAACACGAGCAGTACTTC
TRBD1	NA	TRBV6-5	TRBJ1-2	CASRSPGQGVYGYTF	TGTGCCAGCAGATCTCCGGGACAGGGTGTGTATGGCTACACCTTC
NA	NA	TRBV27	TRBJ2-5	CASSLGPEETQYF	TGTGCCAGCAGTTTAGGGCCCGAAGAGACCCAGTACTTC
NA	NA	TRBV7-9	TRBJ2-4	CASSLRGGSGNIQYF	TGTGCCAGCAGCTTAAGGGGGGGTAGCGGAAACATTCAGTACTTC
NA	NA	TRBV20-1	TRBJ1-1	CSASETGRNTEAFF	TGCAGTGCTAGTGAAACCGGGAGGAACACTGAAGCTTTCTTT
TRBD1	NA	TRBV28	TRBJ1-1	CASSGQVITEAFF	TGTGCCAGCAGTGGACAGGTCATCACTGAAGCTTTCTTT
TRBD1	NA	TRBV5-7	TRBJ1-1	CASSLGGQGATEAFF	TGTGCCAGCAGCTTAGGGGGACAGGGGGCAACTGAAGCTTTCTTT
TRBD1	NA	TRBV7-9	TRBJ1-1	CASSSEDRGLTEAFF	TGTGCCAGCAGCTCCGAGGACAGGGGGCTCACTGAAGCTTTCTTT
NA	NA	TRBV24-1	TRBJ1-2	CATSGGAGDYGYTF	TGTGCCACCAGTGGTGGGGCAGGGGACTATGGCTACACCTTC
TRBD1	NA	TRBV5-1	TRBJ1-1	CASSLVDRRRTEAFF	TGCGCCAGCAGCTTGGTGGACAGGAGAAGGACTGAAGCTTTCTTT
NA	many	TRBV24-1	TRBJ1-1	CATSDTRTGNTEAFF	TGTGCCACCAGTGATACTCGGACTGGGAACACTGAAGCTTTCTTT
TRBD1	few	TRBV4-3	TRBJ1-4	CASSHELQGGNEKLFF	TGCGCCAGCAGCCACGAATTACAGGGGGGGAATGAAAAACTGTTTTTT
NA	NA	TRBV18	TRBJ1-4	CASSPTSGNEKLFF	TGTGCCAGCTCCCCGACATCGGGGAATGAAAAACTGTTTTTT
NA	NA	TRBV7-8	TRBJ1-1	CASSRPSPHRANTEAFF	TGTGCCAGCAGCCGTCCGAGCCCTCACAGGGCGAACACTGAAGCTTTCTTT
TRBD1	NA	TRBV7-2	TRBJ1-6	CASSPRQGTAGSPLHF	TGTGCCAGCAGCCCTCGACAGGGTACCGCAGGTTCACCCCTCCACTTT
TRBD1	NA	TRBV6-2/TRBV6-3	TRBJ2-2	CASSPTGTNTGELFF	TGTGCCAGCAGCCCGACAGGGACGAACACCGGGGAGCTGTTTTTT
TRBD1	NA	TRBV27	TRBJ1-4	CASSSRDRSEKLFF	TGTGCCAGCAGTTCGAGGGACAGGTCGGAAAAACTGTTTTTT
NA	few	TRBV28	TRBJ1-2	CASSLKVVYGYTF	TGTGCCAGCAGTTTGAAAGTAGTCTATGGCTACACCTTC
TRBD2	NA	TRBV28	TRBJ2-2	CASSSPAGTSGRAVWGTGELFF	TGTGCCAGCAGTTCCCCCGCCGGGACTAGCGGGAGGGCAGTGTGGGGCACCGGGGAGCTGTTTTTT
NA	NA	TRBV2	TRBJ2-1	CASSVQGNEQFF	TGTGCCAGCAGTGTGCAGGGGAATGAGCAGTTCTTC
NA	once	TRBV7-9	TRBJ1-3	CASSLGGLGLQGNTIYF	TGTGCCAGCAGCTTAGGAGGCCTGGGGCTCCAGGGAAACACCATATATTTT
TRBD2	NA	TRBV4-1	TRBJ2-5	CASSQSNSGGAETQYF	TGCGCCAGCAGCCAAAGCAATAGCGGGGGGGCGGAGACCCAGTACTTC
NA	NA	TRBV7-8	TRBJ2-7	CASREGLPYEQYF	TGTGCCAGCAGGGAGGGGTTGCCCTACGAGCAGTACTTC
TRBD1	once	TRBV28	TRBJ1-6	CASNPTTGGNSPLHF	TGTGCCAGCAATCCAACGACAGGGGGGAATTCACCCCTCCACTTT
NA	once	TRBV5-4	TRBJ2-7	CASSLRNAGEQYF	TGTGCCAGCAGCTTGCGGAACGCCGGGGAGCAGTACTTC
NA	NA	TRBV19	TRBJ2-7	CASRRSSSYEQYF	TGTGCCAGTAGGCGAAGTAGCTCCTACGAGCAGTACTTC
TRBD1	NA	TRBV28	TRBJ1-2	CASSPDRDYGYTF	TGTGCCAGCAGTCCCGACAGGGATTATGGCTACACCTTC
NA	NA	TRBV19	TRBJ1-2	CASKGNTFYGYTF	TGTGCCAGTAAGGGGAACACTTTCTATGGCTACACCTTC
TRBD1	few	TRBV6-5	TRBJ1-5	CASSQGAVSNQPQHF	TGTGCCAGCAGCCAGGGGGCGGTTAGCAATCAGCCCCAGCATTTT
TRBD1	NA	TRBV28	TRBJ2-7	CASNLPGTALYDGDF	TGTGCCAGCAACCTTCCCGGGACAGCCCTATATGATGGAGACTTC
NA	NA	TRBV23-1	TRBJ1-2	CASSQCYRDYGYTF	TGCGCCAGCAGTCAATGTTACAGAGACTATGGCTACACCTTC
NA	NA	TRBV27	TRBJ1-1	CASHGLEGNTEAFF	TGTGCCAGCCACGGCTTGGAGGGGAACACTGAAGCTTTCTTT
NA	NA	TRBV12-3/TRBV12-4	TRBJ1-4	CASSRRHSEKLFF	TGTGCCAGCAGTCGTCGACATTCTGAAAAACTGTTTTTT
TRBD2	NA	TRBV11-1	TRBJ2-2	CASSPPGLAGSGELFF	TGTGCCAGCAGCCCCCCTGGGCTAGCGGGAAGCGGGGAGCTGTTTTTT
NA	NA	TRBV7-3	TRBJ2-7	CASTLPEGSSYEQYF	TGTGCCAGCACCTTACCCGAAGGGAGCTCCTACGAGCAGTACTTC
NA	NA	TRBV5-6	TRBJ1-2	CASSVTNYGYTF	TGTGCCAGCAGCGTTACAAACTATGGCTACACCTTC
TRBD1	NA	TRBV6-5	TRBJ1-2	CATNDRGLIYGYTF	TGTGCCACCAACGACAGGGGGCTAATCTATGGCTACACCTTC
NA	NA	TRBV27	TRBJ2-3	CASSRQSTDTQYF	TGTGCCAGCAGTCGACAGAGCACAGATACGCAGTATTTT
TRBD2	NA	TRBV6-6	TRBJ2-7	CASRMTSGGDSYEQYF	TGTGCCAGCAGAATGACTAGCGGGGGGGACTCCTACGAGCAGTACTTC
TRBD1	NA	TRBV19	TRBJ2-1	CASSRTGGMVLNEQFF	TGTGCCAGTTCTCGGACAGGGGGCATGGTCCTCAATGAGCAGTTCTTC
NA	NA	TRBV9	TRBJ2-7	CASSPRRGRSYEQYF	TGTGCCAGCAGCCCCAGGAGGGGAAGGTCCTACGAGCAGTACTTC
NA	NA	TRBV6-2/TRBV6-3	TRBJ2-2	CASSYTMAPKGANTGELFF	TGTGCCAGCAGTTACACTATGGCACCTAAGGGGGCGAACACCGGGGAGCTGTTTTTT
TRBD1	NA	TRBV6-5	TRBJ2-7	CASSLGWTGLYEQYF	TGTGCCAGCAGTTTGGGTTGGACAGGGCTGTACGAGCAGTACTTC
TRBD1	NA	TRBV29-1	TRBJ2-4	CSVWDRGKENIQYF	TGCAGCGTTTGGGACAGGGGGAAGGAAAACATTCAGTACTTC
NA	NA	TRBV2	TRBJ1-3	CASRLDLSGNTIYF	TGTGCCAGCAGGCTAGATCTCTCTGGAAACACCATATATTTT
NA	NA	TRBV6-5	TRBJ1-3	CASSYSGAGNTIYF	TGTGCCAGCAGTTACTCCGGGGCGGGGAACACCATATATTTT
TRBD1	NA	TRBV7-2	TRBJ2-7	CASSPGQYEQYF	TGTGCCAGCAGCCCGGGACAGTACGAGCAGTACTTC
TRBD1	few	TRBV4-1	TRBJ1-1	CASSQPQDRGTTEAFF	TGCGCCAGCAGCCAACCCCAGGACAGGGGGACCACTGAAGCTTTCTTT
NA	NA	TRBV18	TRBJ2-7	CASSGGGDGTNYEQYF	TGTGCCAGCTCGGGGGGGGGTGACGGGACAAACTACGAGCAGTACTTC
NA	NA	TRBV5-1	TRBJ1-1	CASSLRGNTEAFF	TGCGCCAGCAGCTTGAGGGGAAATACTGAAGCTTTCTTT
TRBD1	NA	TRBV27	TRBJ1-1	CASSGDRWNTEAFF	TGTGCCAGCAGTGGGGACAGGTGGAACACTGAAGCTTTCTTT
NA	NA	TRBV5-1	TRBJ2-7	CASSLSGLAYEQYF	TGCGCCAGCAGCCTCTCAGGGCTAGCCTACGAGCAGTACTTC